This section outlines one T cell receptor beta chain sequence together with its context. This entry belongs to a study of radiation and T cells in renal cell carcinoma. Time point: blood 4 weeks post-SBRT, at nephrectomy. Treatment denoted: 15 Gy SBRT to primary tumor, nephrectomy 4 weeks later. Serial blood draws occurred at baseline and 2 and 4 weeks post-SBRT. This renal cell carcinoma was of the clear cell type. Profiled with immunoSEQ multiplex PCR; TCRdb holds only in-frame clones, not every one. Of some 150,000 clones listed, 75% to 90% were seen once; the top ten hold less than 20%. CDR3 length equals 13 residues. The V gene's germline CDR1 is SGHRS and CDR2 YFSETQ. The J segment lost 2 bases and the V segment lost 9 bases, leaving 6 bases of the junction unmatched.

This chain uses TRBV5-1 with TRBJ2-3; 7 nucleotides match TRBD1. The sequencing used blood, collected from a patient whose treatment included radiotherapy and nephrectomy. The source of this sequence is a woman aged 45-65 years with renal cell carcinoma. The CDR3 DNA reads as TGCGCCACCAAACAGGGGACCACAGATACGCAGTATTTT. This sequence encodes CATKQGTTDTQYF.